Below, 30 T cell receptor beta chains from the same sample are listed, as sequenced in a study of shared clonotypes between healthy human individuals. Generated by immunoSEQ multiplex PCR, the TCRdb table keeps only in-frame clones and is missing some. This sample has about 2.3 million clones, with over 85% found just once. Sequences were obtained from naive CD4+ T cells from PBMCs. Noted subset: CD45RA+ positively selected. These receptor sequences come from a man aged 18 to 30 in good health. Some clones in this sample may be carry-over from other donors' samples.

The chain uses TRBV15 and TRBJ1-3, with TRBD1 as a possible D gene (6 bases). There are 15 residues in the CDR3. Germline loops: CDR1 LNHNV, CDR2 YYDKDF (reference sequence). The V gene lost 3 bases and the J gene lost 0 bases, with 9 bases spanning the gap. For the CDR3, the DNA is TGTGCCACCAGCAGGCGGACAGTCTCTGGAAACACCATATATTTT. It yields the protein CATSRRTVSGNTIYF. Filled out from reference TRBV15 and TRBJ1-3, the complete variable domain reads DAMVIQNPRYQVTQFGKPVTLSCSQTLNHNVMYWYQQKSSQAPKLLFHYYDKDFNNEADTPDNFQSRRPNTSFCFLDIRSPGLGDTAMYLCATSRRTVSGNTIYFGEGSWLTVV.

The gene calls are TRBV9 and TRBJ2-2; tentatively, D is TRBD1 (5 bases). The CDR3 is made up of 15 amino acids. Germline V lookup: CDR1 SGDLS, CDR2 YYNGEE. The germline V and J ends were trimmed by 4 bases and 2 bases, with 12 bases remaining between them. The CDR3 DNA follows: TGTGCCAGCAGCATACAGGATTACAACACCGGGGAGCTGTTTTTT. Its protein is CASSIQDYNTGELFF.

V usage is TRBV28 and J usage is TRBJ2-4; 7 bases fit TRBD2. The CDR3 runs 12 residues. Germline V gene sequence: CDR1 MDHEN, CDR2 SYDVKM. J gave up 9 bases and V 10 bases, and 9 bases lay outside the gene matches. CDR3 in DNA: TGTGCCACGCGGGAGAGGGGTGGCATTCAGTACTTC. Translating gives CATRERGGIQYF.

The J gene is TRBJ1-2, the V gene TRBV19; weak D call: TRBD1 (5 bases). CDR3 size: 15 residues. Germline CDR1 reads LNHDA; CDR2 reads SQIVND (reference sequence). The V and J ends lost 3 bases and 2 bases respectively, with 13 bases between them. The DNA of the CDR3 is TGTGCCAGTAGTATCAGAGGGGAATTGAACTATGGCTACACCTTC. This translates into CASSIRGELNYGYTF.

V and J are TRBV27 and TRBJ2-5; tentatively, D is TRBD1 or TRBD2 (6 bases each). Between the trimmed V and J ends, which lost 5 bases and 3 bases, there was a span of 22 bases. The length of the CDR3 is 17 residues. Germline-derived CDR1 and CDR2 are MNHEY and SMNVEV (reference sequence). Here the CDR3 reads CASSAITGTRREETQYF. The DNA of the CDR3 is TGTGCCAGCAGTGCCATAACCGGGACAAGGAGGGAAGAGACCCAGTACTTC.

This CDR3 is CARTRDTSGNTIYF. The CDR3 bases are TGTGCCAGGACCCGGGACACCTCTGGAAACACCATATATTTT. This chain links TRBV2 with TRBJ1-3, with D maybe TRBD1 (6 bases). This CDR3 has 14 residues. CDR1 is SNHLY and CDR2 is FYNNEI in the germline V gene. V was pared by 9 bases and J by 0 bases, with 12 bases between.

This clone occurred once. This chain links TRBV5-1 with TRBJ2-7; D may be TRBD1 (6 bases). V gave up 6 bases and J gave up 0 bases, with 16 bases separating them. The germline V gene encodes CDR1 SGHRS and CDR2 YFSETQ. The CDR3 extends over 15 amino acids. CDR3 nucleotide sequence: TGCGCCAGCACCCCAACCGGGACACACTCCTACGAGCAGTACTTC. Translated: CASTPTGTHSYEQYF.

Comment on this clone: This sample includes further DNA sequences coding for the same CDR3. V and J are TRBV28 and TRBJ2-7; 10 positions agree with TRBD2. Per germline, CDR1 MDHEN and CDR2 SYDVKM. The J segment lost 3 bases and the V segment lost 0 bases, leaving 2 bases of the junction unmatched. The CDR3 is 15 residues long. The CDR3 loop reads CASSLWASGSYEQYF. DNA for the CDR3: TGTGCCAGCAGTTTATGGGCTAGCGGGAGCTACGAGCAGTACTTC.

In nucleotides, the CDR3 is TGTGCCAGCAGTTTCCCTCCGGGAGCCCCGATCAACGAGCAGTACTTC. This codes for CASSFPPGAPINEQYF. The chain has TRBV27 and TRBJ2-7, with D possibly matching TRBD2 (6 bases). CDR3 length equals 16 residues. Germline CDR1 reads MNHEY; CDR2 reads SMNVEV (reference sequence). Trimming took 3 bases from V and 5 from J, leaving 20 bases between them.

The CDR3 here is CASRAGSRTGELFF. The CDR3 DNA reads as TGTGCCAGCAGAGCGGGAAGTAGGACCGGGGAGCTGTTTTTT. This chain connects TRBV5-6 to TRBJ2-2, with 7 nucleotides matching TRBD2. This CDR3 spans 14 amino acids. Germline-derived CDR1 and CDR2 are SGHDT and YYEEEE. Trimming removed 5 bases from V and 5 bases from J; junction bases left unmatched: 6.

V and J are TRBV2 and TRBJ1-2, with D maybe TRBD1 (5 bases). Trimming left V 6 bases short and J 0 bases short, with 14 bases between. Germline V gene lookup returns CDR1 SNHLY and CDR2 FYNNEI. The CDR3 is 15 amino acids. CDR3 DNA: TGTGCCAGCAGACCTAACAGGCCTGCTAACTATGGCTACACCTTC. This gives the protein CASRPNRPANYGYTF.

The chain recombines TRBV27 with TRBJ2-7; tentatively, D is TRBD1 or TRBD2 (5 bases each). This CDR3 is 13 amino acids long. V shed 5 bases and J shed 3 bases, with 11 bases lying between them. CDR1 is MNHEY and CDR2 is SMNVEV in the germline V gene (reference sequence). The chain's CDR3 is CASSRRGGYEQYF. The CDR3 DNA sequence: TGTGCCAGCAGTCGCCGTGGGGGCTACGAGCAGTACTTC.

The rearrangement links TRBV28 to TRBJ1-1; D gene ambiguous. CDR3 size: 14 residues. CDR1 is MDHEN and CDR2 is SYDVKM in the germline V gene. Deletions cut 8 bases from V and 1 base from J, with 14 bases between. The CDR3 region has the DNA TGTGCCAGCCGCCGGGAAGGTCCGAACACTGAAGCTTTCTTT. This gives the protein CASRREGPNTEAFF. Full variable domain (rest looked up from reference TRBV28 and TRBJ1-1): DVKVTQSSRYLVKRTGEKVFLECVQDMDHENMFWYRQDPGLGLRLIYFSYDVKMKEKGDIPEGYSVSREKKERFSLILESASTNQTSMYLCASRREGPNTEAFFGQGTRLTVV.

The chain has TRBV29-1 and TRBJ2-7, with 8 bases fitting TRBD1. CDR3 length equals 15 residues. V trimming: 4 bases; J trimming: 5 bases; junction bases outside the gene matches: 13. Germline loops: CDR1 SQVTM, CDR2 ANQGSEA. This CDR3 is CSVVLSGTGENEQYF. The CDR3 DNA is TGCAGCGTTGTTCTTTCCGGGACAGGAGAGAACGAGCAGTACTTC.

The CDR3 DNA reads as TGTGCCAGCAGCTTAGCCCCAGCTCGCTATGGCTACACCTTC. Translated, it gives CASSLAPARYGYTF. The genes are TRBV7-2 and TRBJ1-2; D is unresolved. The CDR3 sequence is 14 residues long. Looked up from germline, CDR1 is SGHTA and CDR2 is FQGNSA. Trimming stripped 0 bases from V and 4 bases from J, with 9 bases between.

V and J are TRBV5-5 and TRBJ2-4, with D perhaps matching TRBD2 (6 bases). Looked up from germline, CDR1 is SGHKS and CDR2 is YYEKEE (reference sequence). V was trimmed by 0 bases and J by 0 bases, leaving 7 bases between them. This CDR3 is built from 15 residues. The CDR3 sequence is CASSLAGAAKNIQYF. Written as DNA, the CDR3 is TGTGCCAGCAGCTTGGCGGGAGCAGCCAAAAACATTCAGTACTTC.

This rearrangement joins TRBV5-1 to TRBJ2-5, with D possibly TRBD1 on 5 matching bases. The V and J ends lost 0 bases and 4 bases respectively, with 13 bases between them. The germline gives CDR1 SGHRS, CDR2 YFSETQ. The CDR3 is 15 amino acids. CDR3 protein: CASSLGKGFRETQYF. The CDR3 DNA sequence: TGCGCCAGCAGCTTGGGGAAGGGGTTCCGAGAGACCCAGTACTTC.

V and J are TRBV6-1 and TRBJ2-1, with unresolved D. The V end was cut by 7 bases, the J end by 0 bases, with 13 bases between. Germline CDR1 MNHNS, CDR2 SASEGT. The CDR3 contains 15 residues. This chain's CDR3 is CASTSSLSSYNEQFF. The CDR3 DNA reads TGTGCCAGCACCTCCTCGCTTAGCTCCTACAATGAGCAGTTCTTC.

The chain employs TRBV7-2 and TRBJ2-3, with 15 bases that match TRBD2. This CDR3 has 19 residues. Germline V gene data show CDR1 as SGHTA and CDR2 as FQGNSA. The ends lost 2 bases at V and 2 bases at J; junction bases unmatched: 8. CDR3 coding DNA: TGTGCCAGCAGCTTATCCCCCGGGACTAGCGGGGGGCCCACAGATACGCAGTATTTT. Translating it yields CASSLSPGTSGGPTDTQYF.

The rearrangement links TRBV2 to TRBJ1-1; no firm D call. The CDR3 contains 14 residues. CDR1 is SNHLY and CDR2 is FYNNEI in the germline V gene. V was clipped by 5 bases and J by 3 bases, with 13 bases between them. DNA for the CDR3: TGTGCCAGCAGTTCCTCAGAGTTATACACTGAAGCTTTCTTT. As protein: CASSSSELYTEAFF. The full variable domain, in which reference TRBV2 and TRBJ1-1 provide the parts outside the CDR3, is EPEVTQTPSHQVTQMGQEVILRCVPISNHLYFYWYRQILGQKVEFLVSFYNNEISEKSEIFDDQFSVERPDGSNFTLKIRSTKLEDSAMYFCASSSSELYTEAFFGQGTRLTVV.

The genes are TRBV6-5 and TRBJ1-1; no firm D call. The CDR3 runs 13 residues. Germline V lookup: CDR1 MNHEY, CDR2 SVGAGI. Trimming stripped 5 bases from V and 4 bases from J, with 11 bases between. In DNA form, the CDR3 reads TGTGCCAGCAGTACCCCGAGCGGCACTGAAGCTTTCTTT. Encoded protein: CASSTPSGTEAFF.

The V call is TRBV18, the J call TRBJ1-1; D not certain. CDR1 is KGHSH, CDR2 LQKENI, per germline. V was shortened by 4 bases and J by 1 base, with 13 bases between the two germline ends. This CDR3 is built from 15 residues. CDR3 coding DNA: TGTGCCAGCTCACTAAGCGCCCTGCCGAACACTGAAGCTTTCTTT. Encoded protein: CASSLSALPNTEAFF.

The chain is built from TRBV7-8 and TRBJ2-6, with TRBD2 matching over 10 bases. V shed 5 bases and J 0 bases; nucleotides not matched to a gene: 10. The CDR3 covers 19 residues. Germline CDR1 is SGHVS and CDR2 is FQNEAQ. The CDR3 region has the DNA TGTGCCAGCAGCCATGTTTGGCTAGCGGGAGACTCTGGGGCCAACGTCCTGACTTTC. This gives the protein CASSHVWLAGDSGANVLTF.

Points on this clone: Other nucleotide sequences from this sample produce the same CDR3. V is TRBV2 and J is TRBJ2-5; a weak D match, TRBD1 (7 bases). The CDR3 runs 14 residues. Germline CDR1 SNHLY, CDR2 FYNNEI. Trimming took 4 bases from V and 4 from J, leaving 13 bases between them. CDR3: CASSGQGGGETQYF. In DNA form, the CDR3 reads TGTGCCAGCAGTGGGCAGGGGGGAGGAGAGACCCAGTACTTC. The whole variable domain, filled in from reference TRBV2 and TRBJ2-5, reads EPEVTQTPSHQVTQMGQEVILRCVPISNHLYFYWYRQILGQKVEFLVSFYNNEISEKSEIFDDQFSVERPDGSNFTLKIRSTKLEDSAMYFCASSGQGGGETQYFGPGTRLLVL.

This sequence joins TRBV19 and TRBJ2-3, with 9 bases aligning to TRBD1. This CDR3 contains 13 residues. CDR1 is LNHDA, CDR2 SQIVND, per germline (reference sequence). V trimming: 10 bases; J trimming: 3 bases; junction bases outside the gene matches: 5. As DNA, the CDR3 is TGTGCCACCCGGGACAGGGTTACAGATACGCAGTATTTT. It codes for CATRDRVTDTQYF.

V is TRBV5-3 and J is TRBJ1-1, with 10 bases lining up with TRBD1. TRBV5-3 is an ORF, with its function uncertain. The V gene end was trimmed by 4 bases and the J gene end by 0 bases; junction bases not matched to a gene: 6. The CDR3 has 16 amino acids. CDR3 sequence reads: CARSPMGQGMNTEAFF. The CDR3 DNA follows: TGTGCCAGAAGCCCGATGGGACAGGGGATGAACACTGAAGCTTTCTTT.

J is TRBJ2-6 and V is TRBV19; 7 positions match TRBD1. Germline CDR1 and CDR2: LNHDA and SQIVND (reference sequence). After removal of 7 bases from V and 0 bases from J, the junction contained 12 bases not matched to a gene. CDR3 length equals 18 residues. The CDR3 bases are TGTGCCAGTACCGGAACAAGGACAGGAAGCTCTGGGGCCAACGTCCTGACTTTC. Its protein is CASTGTRTGSSGANVLTF.

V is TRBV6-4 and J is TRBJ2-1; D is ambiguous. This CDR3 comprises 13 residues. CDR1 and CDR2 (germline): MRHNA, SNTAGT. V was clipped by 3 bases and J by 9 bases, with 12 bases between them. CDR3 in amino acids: CASSESRAGEQFF. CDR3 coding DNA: TGTGCCAGCAGTGAATCCCGGGCCGGTGAGCAGTTCTTC.

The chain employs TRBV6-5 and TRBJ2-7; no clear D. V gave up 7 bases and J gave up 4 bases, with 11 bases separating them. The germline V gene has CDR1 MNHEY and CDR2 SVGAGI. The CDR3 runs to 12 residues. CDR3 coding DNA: TGTGCCAGCAAGAGTAGCACTTACGAGCAGTACTTC. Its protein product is CASKSSTYEQYF.

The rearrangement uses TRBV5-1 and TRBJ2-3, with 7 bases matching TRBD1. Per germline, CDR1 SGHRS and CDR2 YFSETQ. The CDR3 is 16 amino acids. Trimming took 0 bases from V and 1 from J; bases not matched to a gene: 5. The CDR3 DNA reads TGCGCCAGCAGCTTGGTGGGACAGCCTGGCACAGATACGCAGTATTTT. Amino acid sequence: CASSLVGQPGTDTQYF.